The 19 T cell receptor beta chains given below trace back to one sample, sequenced in a study of identical twins. One entry per CDR3 protein, called by TCRdb with MiXCR from the 5' RACE reads. The sample has approximately 190,000 distinct CDR3 sequences; approximately 16% are singletons. The data also belong to a second study, concerning T cells expressing NK-cell markers.

Sequencing was performed on CD8+ T cells sorted from blood. The source is a woman in her late teens or twenties in good health.

The chain is built from TRBV4-1 and TRBJ1-2, with TRBD1 matching 10 bases. Germline-derived CDR1 and CDR2 are MGHRA and YSYEKL. The CDR3 has 18 residues. V was pared by 7 bases and J by 1 base, with 15 bases of the junction left unmatched. Written as DNA, the CDR3 is TGCGCCAGCACCTCGGGCCCGGGACAGGGGAAATATAACTATGGCTACACCTTC. Translating gives CASTSGPGQGKYNYGYTF.

V is TRBV20-1 and J is TRBJ2-7; D possibly corresponds to TRBD2 (5 bases). The CDR3 totals 14 residues. CDR1 is DFQATT, CDR2 SNEGSKA, per germline (reference sequence). For the CDR3, the DNA is TGCAGCGCCGTTGGGTCGGGAAGCTCCTACGAGCAGTACTTC. It specifies CSAVGSGSSYEQYF.

The chain couples TRBV6-2 or TRBV6-3 to TRBJ2-7; 12 bases map to TRBD2. This CDR3 is built from 18 residues. Unmatched junction bases numbered 10, after V lost 4 bases and J lost 0 bases. Germline CDR1 and CDR2: MNHEY and SVGEGT. The CDR3 nucleotides are TGTGCCAGCAGTTCCGGGACTAGCGGGTCCCAAAACTCCTACGAGCAGTACTTC. It encodes CASSSGTSGSQNSYEQYF.

The chain is built from TRBV13 and TRBJ2-7, with TRBD2 matching 7 bases. Germline CDR1 PRHDT, CDR2 FYEKMQ (reference sequence). This CDR3 is built from 16 residues. Losses at the gene ends were 5 bases for V and 5 bases for J; bases not matched to a gene: 15. The CDR3 bases are TGTGCCAGCAGCCGTCCCGGGACTACCTCCGGGGACGAGCAGTACTTC. It translates to CASSRPGTTSGDEQYF.

The gene calls are TRBV5-1 and TRBJ2-5; unclear D gene. In germline, CDR1 is SGHRS, CDR2 YFSETQ. The V and J ends lost 0 bases and 0 bases respectively, with 12 bases between them. The length of the CDR3 is 16 residues. This CDR3 reads CASSLGLLLYQETQYF. Here the CDR3 DNA reads TGCGCCAGCAGCTTGGGCCTACTACTTTACCAAGAGACCCAGTACTTC.

This clonotype was found a few times. The chain carries TRBV10-3 and TRBJ1-2; D is undetermined. The CDR3 totals 12 residues. V was shortened by 3 bases and J by 3 bases, with 5 bases between the two germline ends. Germline CDR1 ENHRY, CDR2 SYGVKD. The CDR3 here is CAISERDYGYTF. In DNA, the CDR3 is TGTGCCATCAGTGAAAGAGACTATGGCTACACCTTC.

This clonotype showed up just a few times. The genes are TRBV7-9 and TRBJ2-7, with 8 bases identical to TRBD2. CDR3 length equals 14 residues. Germline V gives CDR1 SEHNR, CDR2 FQNEAQ (reference sequence). Germline trimming cut 5 bases from V and 3 bases from J; bases unmatched to any gene: 6. DNA of the CDR3: TGTGCCAGCAGCCGGAGCGGGGGAGACTACGAGCAGTACTTC. This encodes CASSRSGGDYEQYF.

The chain joins TRBV18 to TRBJ2-5; 8 nucleotides align to TRBD2. This CDR3 spans 16 amino acids. V was clipped by 3 bases and J by 5 bases; unmatched bases: 11. The germline V gene encodes CDR1 KGHSH and CDR2 LQKENI. The CDR3 protein is CASSPGGTRLWETQYF. CDR3 DNA sequence: TGTGCCAGCTCACCCGGGGGGACTAGACTCTGGGAGACCCAGTACTTC.

This clonotype came up a few times. This sequence joins TRBV27 and TRBJ2-3; D gene uncertain. The CDR3 contains 14 residues. Germline V gene lookup returns CDR1 MNHEY and CDR2 SMNVEV (reference sequence). V lost 4 bases and J 0 bases, leaving 8 bases between the germline ends. CDR3 DNA: TGTGCCAGCAGTTGGATAACGAGCACAGATACGCAGTATTTT. Its protein product is CASSWITSTDTQYF.

This clonotype was found a few times. The chain joins TRBV7-9 to TRBJ2-7; D is possibly TRBD1 (5 bases). V was cut by 5 bases and J by 0 bases, with 20 bases left in between. The length of the CDR3 is 17 residues. Germline V gives CDR1 SEHNR, CDR2 FQNEAQ (reference sequence). CDR3 sequence: CASSAPPQGKSSYEQYF. DNA of the CDR3: TGTGCCAGCAGCGCCCCCCCTCAGGGTAAGAGCTCCTACGAGCAGTACTTC.

Details on this clonotype: The junction shows a germline mismatch at one end, possibly a read error. CDR3 region: CASSAYPGRSRVPNTEAFF. CDR3 DNA: TGTGCCAGTAGTGCCTACCCGGGACGAAGCCGCGTTCCAAACACGGAAGCTTTCTTT. The chain employs TRBV19 and TRBJ1-1; D is perhaps TRBD1 (5 bases). Germline values: CDR1 LNHDA, CDR2 SQIVND (reference sequence). The CDR3 is 19 amino acids.

The CDR3 sequence: CASSLLGGAGELFF. The CDR3 DNA follows: TGTGCCAGCAGTTTGTTAGGGGGTGCCGGGGAGCTGTTTTTT. This chain connects TRBV6-5 to TRBJ2-2, with a tentative D call TRBD1 (6 bases). The CDR3 totals 14 residues. The germline V and J ends were trimmed by 4 bases and 6 bases, with 12 bases remaining between them. Per the germline V gene, CDR1 is MNHEY and CDR2 is SVGAGI.

This clonotype came up a few times. The CDR3 is CSAPDASRTDTQYF. The DNA for the CDR3 is TGCAGTGCTCCTGACGCGTCACGCACAGATACGCAGTATTTT. The chain uses TRBV20-1 and TRBJ2-3; D call uncertain. The V end lost 5 bases, the J end lost 1 base, and 13 bases lay between the germline ends. In germline, CDR1 is DFQATT, CDR2 SNEGSKA (reference sequence). This CDR3 spans 14 amino acids.

The CDR3 DNA is TGTGCCAGCAGCCCTAGGGACGGGTGGCGGGGGCAAGATACGCAGTATTTT. It is translated as CASSPRDGWRGQDTQYF. The V and J genes are TRBV12-3 or TRBV12-4 and TRBJ2-3; maybe TRBD2 (7 bases). V gave up 6 bases and J gave up 5 bases, with 24 bases separating them. This CDR3 spans 17 amino acids.

The chain uses TRBV30 and TRBJ2-6; 8 bases map to TRBD1. J was trimmed by 0 bases and V by 3 bases; bases with no gene match: 10. Looked up from germline, CDR1 is GTSNPN and CDR2 is SVGIG (reference sequence). The CDR3 spans 18 residues. CDR3 protein: CAWRGSGGPFSGANVLTF. CDR3 sequence (DNA): TGTGCCTGGAGGGGTTCAGGGGGCCCTTTCTCTGGGGCCAACGTCCTGACTTTC.

The chain recombines TRBV5-1 with TRBJ2-5, with a possible D match to TRBD1 (6 bases). This CDR3 has 15 amino acids. Deletions cut 4 bases from V and 5 bases from J, with 18 bases between. Germline CDR1 is SGHRS and CDR2 is YFSETQ. CDR3 in amino acids: CASSPRAGERETQYF. The DNA for the CDR3 is TGCGCCAGCAGCCCCCGGGCAGGGGAAAGGGAGACCCAGTACTTC.

This clonotype was observed at least ten times. The CDR3 spells CAISEGVPEAFF. CDR3 bases: TGTGCCATCAGTGAAGGGGTCCCTGAAGCTTTCTTT. The chain carries TRBV10-3 and TRBJ1-1, with D possibly being TRBD1 (5 bases). Germline V gene lookup returns CDR1 ENHRY and CDR2 SYGVKD. This CDR3 contains 12 residues. Deletions cut 3 bases from V and 6 bases from J, with 8 bases between.

This clonotype was seen once. This chain links TRBV7-9 with TRBJ2-1; 10 bases align to TRBD2. The V and J ends lost 8 bases and 5 bases, in that order; junction bases with no gene match: 3. Looked up from germline, CDR1 is SEHNR and CDR2 is FQNEAQ (reference sequence). CDR3 length equals 13 residues. The CDR3 protein is CASALAGDNEQFF. In nucleotides, the CDR3 is TGTGCCAGCGCTCTAGCGGGGGACAATGAGCAGTTCTTC.

The chain has TRBV30 and TRBJ2-6, with 9 bases that match TRBD1. Germline values: CDR1 GTSNPN, CDR2 SVGIG (reference sequence). V lost 0 bases and J lost 1; bases outside the gene matches: 13. The CDR3 length is 20 residues. The CDR3 DNA sequence: TGTGCCTGGAGTGTACTCTCCCGGGACAGGGACAGATCTGGGGCCAACGTCCTGACTTTC. It yields the protein CAWSVLSRDRDRSGANVLTF.